These T cell receptor beta chains were read from a single sample in a study of memory CD4+ T cells and cytomegalovirus serostatus. Method: immunoSEQ multiplex PCR; TCRdb's copy keeps in-frame clones and lacks some. Of 70,000 or so clones listed, roughly 80% are singletons. The sample comprised memory CD4+ T cells from blood. The receptors stem from an adult in good health and CMV-seropositive. Both conserved end residues are part of each CDR3. Each record gives: J gene, V gene, D gene, clone size, CDR3 DNA, CDR3 protein. A D gene is named only where the DNA matches it firmly. Clone size, where shown, is once, few, many, or a class for clones that have expanded.

J gene: TRBJ1-1; V gene: TRBV5-1; D gene: TRBD1; clone size: .; CDR3 DNA: TGCGCCAGCAGATCCCAGGGGGGCACTGAAGCTTTCTTT; CDR3 protein: CASRSQGGTEAFF
J gene: TRBJ2-3; V gene: TRBV18; D gene: .; clone size: .; CDR3 DNA: TGTGCCAGCTCACCACCCCCAGGCGCGGCTAGAAGCACAGATACGCAGTATTTT; CDR3 protein: CASSPPPGAARSTDTQYF
J gene: TRBJ2-1; V gene: TRBV19; D gene: TRBD1; clone size: .; CDR3 DNA: TGTGCCACCAGTGAGCAGGGGGCATCCTACAATGAGCAGTTCTTC; CDR3 protein: CATSEQGASYNEQFF
J gene: TRBJ2-1; V gene: TRBV5-4; D gene: .; clone size: few; CDR3 DNA: TGTGCCAGCAGCTTCCGGCAGGGAGCCATCAATGAGCAGTTCTTC; CDR3 protein: CASSFRQGAINEQFF
J gene: TRBJ2-3; V gene: TRBV7-9; D gene: .; clone size: .; CDR3 DNA: TGTGCCAGCAGCTTAGCGGCAGCTAGCACAGATACGCAGTATTTT; CDR3 protein: CASSLAAASTDTQYF
J gene: TRBJ1-2; V gene: TRBV30; D gene: .; clone size: .; CDR3 DNA: TGTGCCTGGAGTAGGAACTATGGCTACACCTTC; CDR3 protein: CAWSRNYGYTF
J gene: TRBJ2-2; V gene: TRBV5-6; D gene: TRBD1; clone size: .; CDR3 DNA: TGTGCCAGCAACGACAGGGGGCTAGGGACCGGGGAGCTGTTTTTT; CDR3 protein: CASNDRGLGTGELFF
J gene: TRBJ2-7; V gene: TRBV10-3; D gene: .; clone size: .; CDR3 DNA: TGTGCCACACAACCGACTAGGGGACCCTACGAGCAGTACTTC; CDR3 protein: CATQPTRGPYEQYF
J gene: TRBJ2-5; V gene: TRBV4-1; D gene: .; clone size: .; CDR3 DNA: TGCGCCAGCAGCCCCTTCTCCCTCCAGGGCCAAGAGACCCAGTACTTC; CDR3 protein: CASSPFSLQGQETQYF
J gene: TRBJ1-2; V gene: TRBV7-2; D gene: .; clone size: .; CDR3 DNA: TGTGCCAGCAGCTTATCAGTAAACTATGGCTACACCTTC; CDR3 protein: CASSLSVNYGYTF
J gene: TRBJ1-2; V gene: TRBV28; D gene: TRBD1; clone size: .; CDR3 DNA: TGTGCCACCTTGGACAGGGCTGACTATGGCTACACCTTC; CDR3 protein: CATLDRADYGYTF
J gene: TRBJ1-2; V gene: TRBV4-1; D gene: TRBD1; clone size: few; CDR3 DNA: TGCGCCAGCAGCCAAGGCCGGGACAGATATGGCTACACCTTC; CDR3 protein: CASSQGRDRYGYTF
J gene: TRBJ1-1; V gene: TRBV19; D gene: .; clone size: .; CDR3 DNA: TGTGCCAGTAGCCCCCTGGGGAGAACTGAAGCTTTCTTT; CDR3 protein: CASSPLGRTEAFF
J gene: TRBJ1-1; V gene: TRBV9; D gene: .; clone size: .; CDR3 DNA: TGTGCCAGCAGCGTTCAGGGCGACACTGAAGCTTTCTTT; CDR3 protein: CASSVQGDTEAFF
J gene: TRBJ1-2; V gene: TRBV7-2; D gene: .; clone size: .; CDR3 DNA: TGTGCCAGCAGCCCCGGACGGGGAAACTATGGCTACACCTTC; CDR3 protein: CASSPGRGNYGYTF
J gene: TRBJ2-7; V gene: TRBV28; D gene: .; clone size: .; CDR3 DNA: TGTGCCAGCAGTTCCCACCGGGACACTCTCTCCTACGAGCAGTACTTC; CDR3 protein: CASSSHRDTLSYEQYF